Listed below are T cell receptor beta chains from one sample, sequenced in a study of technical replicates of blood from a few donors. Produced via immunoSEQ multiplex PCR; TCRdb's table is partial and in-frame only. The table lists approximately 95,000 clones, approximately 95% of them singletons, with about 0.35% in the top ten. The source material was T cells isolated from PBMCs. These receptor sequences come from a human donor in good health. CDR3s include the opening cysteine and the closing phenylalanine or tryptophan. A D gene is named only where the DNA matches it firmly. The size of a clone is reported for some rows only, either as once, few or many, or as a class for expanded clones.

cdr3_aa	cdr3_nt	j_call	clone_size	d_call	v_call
CASSLFRETQYF	TGTGCCAGCAGTTTATTTAGAGAGACCCAGTACTTC	TRBJ2-5	-	-	TRBV27
CASSLSINYGYTF	TGTGCCAGCAGCTTATCAATTAACTATGGCTACACCTTC	TRBJ1-2	-	-	TRBV13
CASSVPGLAGSEQFF	TGTGCCAGCAGCGTTCCGGGACTAGCGGGAAGTGAGCAGTTCTTC	TRBJ2-1	-	TRBD2	TRBV5-6
CASLYTGELFF	TGTGCCAGTCTTTACACCGGGGAGCTGTTTTTT	TRBJ2-2	few	-	TRBV2
CASSRLATDTQYF	TGTGCCAGCAGTCGACTGGCCACAGATACGCAGTATTTT	TRBJ2-3	-	-	TRBV28
CASSDRDRGNEQFF	TGTGCCAGCAGCGACCGGGACAGGGGGAATGAGCAGTTCTTC	TRBJ2-1	-	TRBD1	TRBV13
CASRGGGGNQPQHF	TGTGCCAGCAGAGGGGGTGGCGGCAATCAGCCCCAGCATTTT	TRBJ1-5	-	-	TRBV6-5
CASSYSLQAYGYTF	TGTGCCAGCAGTTACTCGTTGCAAGCATATGGCTACACCTTC	TRBJ1-2	-	-	TRBV6-5
CASSSRDSLYSNQPQHF	TGTGCCAGCAGTTCCCGGGACAGTCTATATAGCAATCAGCCCCAGCATTTT	TRBJ1-5	-	TRBD1	TRBV28
CASSSLSLVGKNIQYF	TGTGCCAGCAGTTCCCTCTCACTAGTGGGCAAAAACATTCAGTACTTC	TRBJ2-4	-	-	TRBV28
CASSHVELAGQETQYF	TGCGCCAGCAGCCATGTAGAACTAGCGGGTCAAGAGACCCAGTACTTC	TRBJ2-5	once	TRBD2	TRBV4-1
CASRVDALNQPQHF	TGTGCCAGCAGGGTAGATGCGCTTAATCAGCCCCAGCATTTT	TRBJ1-5	-	-	TRBV2
CASSPGSGRAPAKNIQYF	TGTGCCAGCAGCCCCGGCAGCGGGAGGGCCCCGGCCAAAAACATTCAGTACTTC	TRBJ2-4	-	TRBD2	TRBV7-9
CATEPDNSYEQYF	TGTGCCACCGAGCCGGACAACTCCTACGAGCAGTACTTC	TRBJ2-7	-	-	TRBV28
CASSSDSALRGTDTQYF	TGTGCCAGCAGCTCTGATTCAGCGCTAAGAGGCACAGATACGCAGTATTTT	TRBJ2-3	-	-	TRBV11-2
CASIIGLGLPYEQYF	TGTGCCAGCATAATCGGACTTGGCCTCCCCTACGAGCAGTACTTC	TRBJ2-7	-	-	TRBV6-5
CASSIIAPLAKNIQYF	TGTGCCAGTAGTATAATAGCGCCCCTAGCCAAAAACATTCAGTACTTC	TRBJ2-4	once	-	TRBV19
CASRMDSSYEQYF	TGTGCCAGCCGGATGGACAGTTCCTACGAGCAGTACTTC	TRBJ2-7	-	-	TRBV25-1
CASTPETDTDTQYF	TGTGCCAGCACCCCCGAGACAGATACAGATACGCAGTATTTT	TRBJ2-3	-	-	TRBV5-8
CASSRQGANTGELFF	TGTGCCAGCAGCCGCCAGGGGGCGAACACCGGGGAGCTGTTTTTT	TRBJ2-2	-	TRBD1	TRBV7-3
CASSFGLAAYNEQFF	TGTGCCAGCAGTTTTGGACTAGCGGCCTACAATGAGCAGTTCTTC	TRBJ2-1	few	TRBD2	TRBV27
CSATEAFF	TGCAGCGCTACTGAAGCTTTCTTT	TRBJ1-1	few	-	TRBV29-1
CASTETGGYPHEQYF	TGTGCCAGCACGGAGACAGGGGGTTATCCCCACGAGCAGTACTTC	TRBJ2-7	-	TRBD1	TRBV28
CASSYLLTDTQYF	TGTGCCAGCAGTTACTTACTCACAGATACGCAGTATTTT	TRBJ2-3	-	-	TRBV6-5
CASSRSAGASYEQYF	TGCGCCAGCAGCCGATCAGCGGGAGCGAGCTACGAGCAGTACTTC	TRBJ2-7	-	TRBD2	TRBV4-1